The next 29 T cell receptor beta chains were all read from a single sample in a study of CD8 T cells in Susac syndrome. RNA was extracted with the RNeasy kit, and a quantity of 0.5 to 1 ug was reverse transcribed using random hexamers. TCRdb independently ran MiXCR on the immunoSEQ multiplex PCR reads; one entry per CDR3 protein. This table holds about 200,000 distinct CDR3 sequences, around 95% found once. Sequenced material: CD4+ T cells from PBMCs. The receptors were sampled from a human donor in good health.

The genes are TRBV30 and TRBJ1-2, with TRBD1 as a possible D gene (6 bases). The V gene's germline CDR1 is GTSNPN and CDR2 SVGIG (reference sequence). V dropped 0 bases and J dropped 7 bases, with 9 bases sitting between them. This CDR3 is 12 amino acids long. The CDR3, as DNA: TGTGCCTGGAGTGTGGGGGGCATTGGCTACACCTTC. Translating it yields CAWSVGGIGYTF.

The chain uses TRBV3-1 and TRBJ1-2; 9 bases map to TRBD1. The CDR3 has 15 amino acids. Germline V lookup: CDR1 LGHDT, CDR2 YNNKEL (reference sequence). J gave up 4 bases and V 4 bases, and 7 bases lay outside the gene matches. DNA for the CDR3: TGTGCCAGCAGCCCCACAGGACAGGGGACCTATGGCTACACCTTC. Its translation is CASSPTGQGTYGYTF.

This clonotype was counted a few times. The chain is built from TRBV29-1 and TRBJ2-7; 10 positions match TRBD1. Germline CDR1 and CDR2: SQVTM and ANQGSEA. This CDR3 contains 13 residues. The V gene end was trimmed by 7 bases and the J gene end by 4 bases; junction bases not matched to a gene: 7. In nucleotides, the CDR3 is TGCAGCGCGTTCCGACAGGGGGCATACGAGCAGTACTTC. Translation gives CSAFRQGAYEQYF.

The chain couples TRBV20-1 to TRBJ2-1; D perhaps matches TRBD2 (7 bases). Trimming left V 0 bases short and J 9 bases short, with 12 bases between. The CDR3 length is 13 residues. Germline V gene lookup returns CDR1 DFQATT and CDR2 SNEGSKA (reference sequence). The CDR3 loop is CSARDGGPGEQFF. CDR3 bases: TGCAGTGCTAGAGACGGGGGGCCAGGTGAGCAGTTCTTC.

The chain recombines TRBV28 with TRBJ2-3; either TRBD1 or TRBD2 may fit D (7 bases each). The V end was cut by 6 bases, the J end by 4 bases, with 11 bases between. There are 13 residues in the CDR3. From germline, CDR1 is MDHEN and CDR2 SYDVKM. Here the CDR3 reads CASRGGGADTQYF. The CDR3, as DNA: TGTGCCAGCAGGGGAGGGGGCGCAGATACGCAGTATTTT.

The chain uses TRBV30 and TRBJ2-7, with D tentatively TRBD2 (6 bases). The length of the CDR3 is 14 residues. Trimming took 2 bases from V and 0 from J, leaving 11 bases between them. In germline, CDR1 is GTSNPN, CDR2 SVGIG (reference sequence). The CDR3 region is CAWSRGLSSYEQYV. CDR3 DNA sequence: TGTGCCTGGAGTCGCGGACTAAGCTCCTACGAGCAGTACGTC.

V and J are TRBV29-1 and TRBJ1-2; 12 positions agree with TRBD1. V trimming: 1 base; J trimming: 6 bases; junction bases outside the gene matches: 15. CDR1 is SQVTM, CDR2 ANQGSEA, per germline. The CDR3 has 18 amino acids. The CDR3 nucleotides are TGCAGCGTTGAAGGTCTCTTAAAGGGACAGGGGGCGCGGCATGGCTACACCTTC. Translation: CSVEGLLKGQGARHGYTF.

The chain links TRBV7-3 to TRBJ1-4; D gene uncertain. V was shortened by 5 bases and J by 5 bases, with 9 bases between the two germline ends. Germline CDR1 and CDR2: SGHTA and FQGTGA. CDR3 length: 13 residues. The CDR3 spells CASSRNRNEKLFF. The CDR3 nucleotides are TGTGCCAGCAGCCGCAACAGAAATGAAAAACTGTTTTTT.

The chain couples TRBV29-1 to TRBJ2-3, with TRBD2 identical over 7 bases. This CDR3 is built from 13 residues. J was trimmed by 3 bases and V by 2 bases; bases with no gene match: 2. Germline-derived CDR1 and CDR2 are SQVTM and ANQGSEA. CDR3 sequence reads: CSVEQGGTDTQYF. Here the CDR3 DNA reads TGCAGCGTTGAACAGGGAGGGACAGATACGCAGTATTTT.

This rearrangement joins TRBV24-1 to TRBJ2-1; no definite D call. Per the germline V gene, CDR1 is KGHDR and CDR2 is SFDVKD. The CDR3 is made up of 13 amino acids. The germline V and J ends were trimmed by 2 bases and 13 bases, with 14 bases remaining between them. The CDR3 region has the DNA TGTGCCACCAGTGATTCAGCCCGCCCCATACAGTTCTTC. It is translated as CATSDSARPIQFF.

This chain connects TRBV12-3 or TRBV12-4 to TRBJ2-5; 8 nucleotides align to TRBD1. V lost 5 bases, J lost 4 bases, and 9 bases stayed unmatched. This CDR3 has 15 residues. CDR3 residues: CASSQYQGAGETQYF. The DNA for the CDR3 is TGTGCCAGCAGTCAATATCAGGGGGCGGGAGAGACCCAGTACTTC.

This rearrangement joins TRBV9 to TRBJ2-2, with 8 positions matching TRBD1. J gave up 3 bases and V 4 bases, and 8 bases lay outside the gene matches. Germline CDR1 reads SGDLS; CDR2 reads YYNGEE. CDR3 length equals 16 residues. CDR3 amino acids: CASSLLPTGDTGELFF. CDR3 bases: TGTGCCAGCAGCCTTCTACCGACAGGGGACACCGGGGAGCTGTTTTTT.

The chain recombines TRBV15 with TRBJ1-6; D is uncertain. Germline V lookup: CDR1 LNHNV, CDR2 YYDKDF (reference sequence). This CDR3 has 15 amino acids. V shed 11 bases and J shed 4 bases, with 18 bases lying between them. The CDR3 nucleotides read TGTGCCCCTAGACGGACGGGAGGTTATAATTCACCCCTCCACTTT. Its translation: CAPRRTGGYNSPLHF.

J is TRBJ2-5 and V is TRBV6-6, with D unclear. Germline V gene data show CDR1 as MNHNY and CDR2 as SVGAGI (reference sequence). The CDR3 totals 12 residues. V was cut by 7 bases and J by 4 bases, with 10 bases left in between. The CDR3 coding sequence is TGTGCCAGCACCGCATCAAGAGAGACCCAGTACTTC. Its translation: CASTASRETQYF.

The chain combines TRBV27 with TRBJ1-2; D is uncertain. The V gene's germline CDR1 is MNHEY and CDR2 SMNVEV (reference sequence). The V and J ends lost 4 bases and 4 bases respectively, with 10 bases between them. This CDR3 is 13 amino acids long. The CDR3 sequence is CASSSWQSYGYTF. The CDR3 nucleotides are TGTGCCAGCAGTTCGTGGCAGAGCTATGGCTACACCTTC.

The chain couples TRBV29-1 to TRBJ2-1; 7 nucleotides align to TRBD2. The CDR3 extends over 13 amino acids. The germline CDR1 and CDR2 sequences are SQVTM and ANQGSEA. V was pared by 7 bases and J by 6 bases, with 9 bases of the junction left unmatched. In nucleotides, the CDR3 is TGCAGCGAATATCGGGGGGAGGCCAATGAGCAGTTCTTC. Residues: CSEYRGEANEQFF.

CDR3 sequence (DNA): TGCGCCAGCAGCCAAGAACATAATTCACCCCTCCACTTT. It is translated as CASSQEHNSPLHF. The V call is TRBV4-3, the J call TRBJ1-6; D ambiguous. The germline V gene encodes CDR1 LGHNA and CDR2 YSLEER. The CDR3 spans 13 residues. Trimming pared 0 bases from V and 5 bases from J, leaving 2 bases between.

CDR3 sequence reads: CASSGDRVGNEQFF. The DNA for the CDR3 is TGTGCCAGCAGTGGCGACAGGGTGGGGAATGAGCAGTTCTTC. V and J are TRBV2 and TRBJ2-1; 7 nucleotides match TRBD1. The junction had 7 bases not matched to a gene; V was cut back by 4 bases and J by 7 bases. The length of the CDR3 is 14 residues. CDR1 is SNHLY and CDR2 is FYNNEI in the germline V gene.

The chain employs TRBV3-1 and TRBJ1-1; perhaps TRBD1 as D (5 bases). CDR3 length: 15 amino acids. Trimming pared 1 base from V and 0 bases from J, leaving 9 bases between. Germline V CDR1 and CDR2: LGHDT, YNNKEL (reference sequence). Here the CDR3 reads CASSQGAGLNTEAFF. The CDR3 coding sequence is TGTGCCAGCAGCCAAGGGGCAGGGCTGAACACTGAAGCTTTCTTT. Looking up the rest from reference TRBV3-1 and TRBJ1-1 gives the full variable domain: DTAVSQTPKYLVTQMGNDKSIKCEQNLGHDTMYWYKQDSKKFLKIMFSYNNKELIINETVPNRFSPKSPDKAHLNLHINSLELGDSAVYFCASSQGAGLNTEAFFGQGTRLTVV.

V is TRBV6-6 and J is TRBJ2-7; D uncertain. Germline V gene data show CDR1 as MNHNY and CDR2 as SVGAGI (reference sequence). The CDR3 covers 14 residues. Between the trimmed V and J ends, which lost 2 bases and 4 bases, there was a span of 12 bases. The CDR3: CASSYDKADYEQYV. The CDR3 bases are TGTGCCAGCAGTTACGACAAGGCAGATTACGAGCAGTACGTC.

The chain has TRBV20-1 and TRBJ1-5; TRBD1 might be the D (6 bases). This CDR3 is built from 13 residues. From germline, CDR1 is DFQATT and CDR2 SNEGSKA (reference sequence). The CDR3 reads CGAGTNRHQPQHF. The CDR3 DNA sequence: TGCGGAGCCGGGACAAATAGGCATCAGCCCCAGCATTTT.

The CDR3 here is CASSLRGSGEQFF. The CDR3 DNA is TGTGCCAGCAGTTTACGGGGTTCGGGTGAGCAGTTCTTC. The chain carries TRBV12-3 or TRBV12-4 and TRBJ2-1; maybe TRBD2 (5 bases). The CDR3 is made up of 13 amino acids. V dropped 2 bases and J dropped 9 bases, with 11 bases sitting between them.

V gene TRBV29-1 combines with J gene TRBJ2-5, with a weak D call TRBD2 (6 bases). Germline values: CDR1 SQVTM, CDR2 ANQGSEA. This CDR3 contains 13 residues. V was clipped by 3 bases and J by 2 bases, with 10 bases between them. CDR3 bases: TGCAGCGTTGACCCCGGGGGACAAGAGACCCAGTACTTC. The encoded protein is CSVDPGGQETQYF.

J is TRBJ2-7 and V is TRBV4-3; 7 nucleotides line up with TRBD2. The CDR3 spans 15 residues. J gave up 11 bases and V 0 bases, and 13 bases lay outside the gene matches. Germline-derived CDR1 and CDR2 are LGHNA and YSLEER. Here the CDR3 reads CASSQDALGTGGEYF. DNA for the CDR3: TGCGCCAGCAGCCAAGACGCGTTAGGAACGGGGGGAGAGTACTTC.

This clonotype was detected a few times. The CDR3 coding sequence is TGCGCCAGCAGCCAAGAAGACGCCCCAGGGGCCAACGTCCTGACTTTC. The encoded protein is CASSQEDAPGANVLTF. The V and J genes are TRBV4-1 and TRBJ2-6, with no clear D. Germline V gene data show CDR1 as MGHRA and CDR2 as YSYEKL. The CDR3 spans 16 residues. Trimming removed 0 bases from V and 4 bases from J, with 10 bases in between.

This chain uses TRBV18 with TRBJ2-7; no reliable D call. In germline, CDR1 is KGHSH, CDR2 LQKENI. Trimming took off 1 base at V and 0 bases at J, with 10 bases between the two ends. This CDR3 spans 15 amino acids. The CDR3 sequence is CASSPQSLSSYEQYF. The CDR3 region has the DNA TGTGCCAGCTCACCACAATCGTTGAGCTCCTACGAGCAGTACTTC.

This chain links TRBV7-8 with TRBJ2-7; maybe TRBD1 (6 bases). The CDR3 contains 15 residues. Trimming removed 3 bases at V and 4 bases at J, with 16 bases between. CDR1 and CDR2 from the germline V gene are SGHVS and FQNEAQ. Here the CDR3 DNA reads TGTGCCAGCAGCTTTGGAAGACAGGCTGGTTACGAGCAGTACTTC. This codes for CASSFGRQAGYEQYF.

The chain has TRBV20-1 and TRBJ1-5; D gene unclear. V dropped 0 bases and J dropped 7 bases, with 10 bases sitting between them. Germline V gene sequence: CDR1 DFQATT, CDR2 SNEGSKA (reference sequence). The CDR3 sequence is 13 residues long. CDR3 DNA: TGCAGTGCTAGAGAACCTAATTCCCAGCCCCAGCATTTT. Translated, it gives CSAREPNSQPQHF.

About this clonotype: One end of the junction is discordant with germline, which a read error may explain. CDR3 in amino acids: CASSQGDGNQPQHF. For the CDR3, the DNA is TGTGCCAGCAGTCAAGGGGATGGCAATCAGCCCCAGCATTTT. V gene TRBV3-1 combines with J gene TRBJ1-5; D perhaps matches TRBD1 (5 bases). This CDR3 spans 14 amino acids. Per germline, CDR1 LGHDT and CDR2 YNNKEL (reference sequence).